A selection of T cell receptor beta chains follows, all from one sample in a study of T cells after posttransplantation cyclophosphamide. Method: immunoSEQ multiplex PCR; TCRdb's copy keeps in-frame clones and lacks some. In the table there are fewer than 9,500 clones, about 90% of which are singletons. The sample consisted of CD4+ T cells sorted from blood. These receptors were obtained from a woman aged 50 to 60 in good health and a related stem cell transplant donor. The CDR3 runs from the conserved cysteine through the conserved F or W. D genes are given only for firm matches. Part of the rows lack a size; the others show once, few, many or a class for expanded clones.

D gene: TRBD1
J gene: TRBJ1-2
clone size: .
V gene: TRBV7-8
CDR3 length: 16
CDR3 protein: CASSGDDRGEDYGYTF
CDR3 DNA: TGTGCCAGCAGCGGAGACGACAGGGGAGAGGACTATGGCTACACCTTC

D gene: TRBD2
J gene: TRBJ2-5
clone size: once
V gene: TRBV7-2
CDR3 length: 13
CDR3 protein: CASRPGGSETQYF
CDR3 DNA: TGTGCCAGCAGACCGGGGGGTTCGGAGACCCAGTACTTC

D gene: TRBD1
J gene: TRBJ1-3
clone size: .
V gene: TRBV5-1
CDR3 length: 16
CDR3 protein: CASSSTGGSTGNTIYF
CDR3 DNA: TGCGCCAGCAGCTCGACAGGGGGCTCTACTGGAAACACCATATATTTT

D gene: TRBD1
J gene: TRBJ1-1
clone size: .
V gene: TRBV19
CDR3 length: 15
CDR3 protein: CASSRRDRDNTEAFF
CDR3 DNA: TGTGCCAGTTCCCGTAGGGACAGGGATAACACTGAAGCTTTCTTT

D gene: .
J gene: TRBJ1-2
clone size: .
V gene: TRBV19
CDR3 length: 11
CDR3 protein: CASSIWAGYTF
CDR3 DNA: TGTGCCAGTAGTATATGGGCTGGGTACACCTTC

D gene: TRBD1
J gene: TRBJ2-5
clone size: .
V gene: TRBV6-1
CDR3 length: 15
CDR3 protein: CASSRTGEFQETQYF
CDR3 DNA: TGTGCCAGCAGTCGAACAGGGGAATTCCAAGAGACCCAGTACTTC

D gene: TRBD1
J gene: TRBJ1-6
clone size: once
V gene: TRBV7-8
CDR3 length: 18
CDR3 protein: CASSLGPRTGGGISPLHF
CDR3 DNA: TGTGCCAGCAGCTTAGGCCCCCGGACAGGGGGCGGAATTTCACCCCTCCACTTT

D gene: .
J gene: TRBJ1-2
clone size: .
V gene: TRBV5-4
CDR3 length: 15
CDR3 protein: CASSLSPVRGHGYTF
CDR3 DNA: TGTGCCAGCAGCTTGAGTCCGGTCAGGGGACACGGCTACACCTTC

D gene: TRBD2
J gene: TRBJ2-1
clone size: .
V gene: TRBV7-8
CDR3 length: 16
CDR3 protein: CASGDRGSGGFNEQFF
CDR3 DNA: TGTGCCAGCGGCGATAGGGGTAGCGGGGGGTTCAATGAGCAGTTCTTC

D gene: .
J gene: TRBJ2-5
clone size: .
V gene: TRBV10-1
CDR3 length: 13
CDR3 protein: CASSERRGETQYF
CDR3 DNA: TGCGCCAGCAGTGAGAGGAGGGGTGAGACCCAGTACTTC

D gene: .
J gene: TRBJ1-3
clone size: .
V gene: TRBV10-3
CDR3 length: 15
CDR3 protein: CAISEEGFSGNTIYF
CDR3 DNA: TGTGCCATCAGCGAGGAGGGTTTTTCTGGAAACACCATATATTTT

D gene: .
J gene: TRBJ2-7
clone size: few
V gene: TRBV18
CDR3 length: 13
CDR3 protein: CASSPQTSYEQYF
CDR3 DNA: TGTGCCAGCTCACCCCAGACTTCCTACGAGCAGTACTTC

D gene: .
J gene: TRBJ2-2
clone size: .
V gene: TRBV19
CDR3 length: 17
CDR3 protein: CASSITFRAPVGGELFF
CDR3 DNA: TGTGCCAGTAGTATCACCTTCAGGGCCCCTGTGGGCGGGGAGCTGTTTTTT

D gene: .
J gene: TRBJ2-2
clone size: .
V gene: TRBV5-4
CDR3 length: 15
CDR3 protein: CASSLDPANTGELFF
CDR3 DNA: TGTGCCAGCAGCTTGGATCCTGCGAACACCGGGGAGCTGTTTTTT

D gene: .
J gene: TRBJ2-1
clone size: .
V gene: TRBV29-1
CDR3 length: 14
CDR3 protein: CSVGPRVTINEQFF
CDR3 DNA: TGCAGCGTTGGGCCCAGGGTAACGATCAATGAGCAGTTCTTC

D gene: TRBD2
J gene: TRBJ2-3
clone size: .
V gene: TRBV7-8
CDR3 length: 15
CDR3 protein: CASTLGTRKGGTQYF
CDR3 DNA: TGTGCCAGCACCCTCGGGACTAGGAAGGGAGGGACGCAGTATTTT

D gene: TRBD2
J gene: TRBJ2-1
clone size: .
V gene: TRBV5-6
CDR3 length: 15
CDR3 protein: CASRLAGVPYNEQFF
CDR3 DNA: TGTGCCAGCAGACTGGCGGGGGTCCCGTACAATGAGCAGTTCTTC

D gene: .
J gene: TRBJ1-2
clone size: .
V gene: TRBV7-9
CDR3 length: 12
CDR3 protein: CASSWSQGGYTF
CDR3 DNA: TGTGCCAGCAGCTGGAGTCAGGGAGGCTACACCTTC

D gene: .
J gene: TRBJ1-1
clone size: once
V gene: TRBV7-9
CDR3 length: 14
CDR3 protein: CASSLGQVHTEAFF
CDR3 DNA: TGTGCCAGCAGCTTAGGACAGGTTCACACTGAAGCTTTCTTT

D gene: TRBD2
J gene: TRBJ2-3
clone size: once
V gene: TRBV5-1
CDR3 length: 15
CDR3 protein: CASSSGLTTQATQYF
CDR3 DNA: TGCGCCAGCAGCTCGGGACTAACCACCCAAGCTACGCAGTATTTT

D gene: TRBD1
J gene: TRBJ2-7
clone size: .
V gene: TRBV7-6
CDR3 length: 16
CDR3 protein: CASSLVVGTGSNEQYF
CDR3 DNA: TGTGCCAGCAGCCTCGTCGTTGGGACAGGGTCAAACGAGCAGTACTTC

D gene: .
J gene: TRBJ2-4
clone size: .
V gene: TRBV5-1
CDR3 length: 16
CDR3 protein: CASSSTGISTRDIQYF
CDR3 DNA: TGCGCCAGCAGCTCTACAGGGATATCCACCCGCGACATTCAGTACTTC

D gene: TRBD1
J gene: TRBJ1-2
clone size: .
V gene: TRBV2
CDR3 length: 16
CDR3 protein: CASSIPGTGFNYGYTF
CDR3 DNA: TGTGCCAGCAGCATACCCGGGACAGGGTTTAACTATGGCTACACCTTC

D gene: TRBD1
J gene: TRBJ1-3
clone size: few
V gene: TRBV10-3
CDR3 length: 17
CDR3 protein: CAISESGQGDGGNTIYF
CDR3 DNA: TGTGCCATCAGTGAGTCGGGACAGGGCGATGGTGGAAACACCATATATTTT

D gene: TRBD2
J gene: TRBJ2-7
clone size: .
V gene: TRBV19
CDR3 length: 13
CDR3 protein: CASRTSGVDEQYF
CDR3 DNA: TGTGCCAGCAGGACTAGCGGTGTGGACGAGCAGTACTTC

D gene: TRBD2
J gene: TRBJ2-1
clone size: .
V gene: TRBV6-1
CDR3 length: 15
CDR3 protein: CASSQAGGIVNEQFF
CDR3 DNA: TGTGCCAGCTCCCAAGCGGGAGGAATTGTTAATGAGCAGTTCTTC

D gene: .
J gene: TRBJ1-2
clone size: .
V gene: TRBV5-1
CDR3 length: 14
CDR3 protein: CASSANRVESGYTF
CDR3 DNA: TGCGCCAGCAGCGCCAACAGGGTTGAATCTGGCTACACCTTC

D gene: TRBD1
J gene: TRBJ1-1
clone size: few
V gene: TRBV28
CDR3 length: 14
CDR3 protein: CASRTPGTGPSAFF
CDR3 DNA: TGTGCCAGCAGAACCCCCGGGACAGGGCCTTCAGCTTTCTTT

D gene: TRBD1
J gene: TRBJ1-6
clone size: .
V gene: TRBV6-4
CDR3 length: 15
CDR3 protein: CASSDKDRSRSPLHF
CDR3 DNA: TGTGCCAGCAGTGACAAGGACAGGAGTCGATCACCCCTCCACTTT

D gene: TRBD1
J gene: TRBJ1-2
clone size: .
V gene: TRBV2
CDR3 length: 15
CDR3 protein: CASRPGQGSDYGYTF
CDR3 DNA: TGTGCCAGCAGACCGGGACAGGGTTCCGACTATGGCTACACCTTC

D gene: TRBD2
J gene: TRBJ2-3
clone size: .
V gene: TRBV2
CDR3 length: 16
CDR3 protein: CASSVSSGSRTDTQYF
CDR3 DNA: TGTGCCAGCAGTGTTTCCAGCGGGAGCCGCACAGATACGCAGTATTTT

D gene: TRBD2
J gene: TRBJ2-5
clone size: .
V gene: TRBV5-6
CDR3 length: 17
CDR3 protein: CASSLVPSGGAQETQYF
CDR3 DNA: TGTGCCAGCAGCTTGGTTCCCAGCGGGGGGGCCCAAGAGACCCAGTACTTC

D gene: .
J gene: TRBJ2-1
clone size: .
V gene: TRBV28
CDR3 length: 12
CDR3 protein: CASSTLYNEQFF
CDR3 DNA: TGTGCCAGCAGTACTCTGTACAATGAGCAGTTCTTC

D gene: .
J gene: TRBJ1-5
clone size: .
V gene: TRBV5-6
CDR3 length: 16
CDR3 protein: CASSLGSGTYYQPQHF
CDR3 DNA: TGTGCCAGCAGCTTGGGGAGCGGGACATATTATCAGCCCCAGCATTTT

D gene: TRBD1
J gene: TRBJ2-2
clone size: once
V gene: TRBV5-1
CDR3 length: 17
CDR3 protein: CASSLGPGQGATGELFF
CDR3 DNA: TGCGCCAGCAGCTTGGGCCCGGGACAGGGGGCCACCGGGGAGCTGTTTTTT

D gene: .
J gene: TRBJ1-1
clone size: .
V gene: TRBV14
CDR3 length: 14
CDR3 protein: CASSQGLRNTEAFF
CDR3 DNA: TGTGCCAGCAGCCAGGGCCTTCGAAACACTGAAGCTTTCTTT

D gene: .
J gene: TRBJ2-1
clone size: once
V gene: TRBV11-2
CDR3 length: 14
CDR3 protein: CASSLSGFDNEQFF
CDR3 DNA: TGTGCCAGCAGCCTCTCTGGCTTTGACAATGAGCAGTTCTTC

D gene: .
J gene: TRBJ1-2
clone size: .
V gene: TRBV10-2
CDR3 length: 14
CDR3 protein: CASSESRDGRGYTF
CDR3 DNA: TGCGCCAGCAGTGAGTCGAGGGACGGGAGGGGCTACACCTTC

D gene: TRBD2
J gene: TRBJ2-2
clone size: once
V gene: TRBV5-1
CDR3 length: 15
CDR3 protein: CASSPTGLDNGELFF
CDR3 DNA: TGCGCCAGCAGCCCCACGGGACTAGATAACGGGGAGCTGTTTTTT

D gene: .
J gene: TRBJ2-7
clone size: .
V gene: TRBV5-1
CDR3 length: 13
CDR3 protein: CASSFQLPTEQYF
CDR3 DNA: TGCGCCAGCAGCTTTCAACTCCCTACGGAGCAGTACTTC

D gene: .
J gene: TRBJ1-3
clone size: once
V gene: TRBV28
CDR3 length: 18
CDR3 protein: CASSFSGGLGTIENTIYF
CDR3 DNA: TGTGCCAGCAGTTTCAGTGGCGGTTTAGGGACAATAGAAAACACCATATATTTT